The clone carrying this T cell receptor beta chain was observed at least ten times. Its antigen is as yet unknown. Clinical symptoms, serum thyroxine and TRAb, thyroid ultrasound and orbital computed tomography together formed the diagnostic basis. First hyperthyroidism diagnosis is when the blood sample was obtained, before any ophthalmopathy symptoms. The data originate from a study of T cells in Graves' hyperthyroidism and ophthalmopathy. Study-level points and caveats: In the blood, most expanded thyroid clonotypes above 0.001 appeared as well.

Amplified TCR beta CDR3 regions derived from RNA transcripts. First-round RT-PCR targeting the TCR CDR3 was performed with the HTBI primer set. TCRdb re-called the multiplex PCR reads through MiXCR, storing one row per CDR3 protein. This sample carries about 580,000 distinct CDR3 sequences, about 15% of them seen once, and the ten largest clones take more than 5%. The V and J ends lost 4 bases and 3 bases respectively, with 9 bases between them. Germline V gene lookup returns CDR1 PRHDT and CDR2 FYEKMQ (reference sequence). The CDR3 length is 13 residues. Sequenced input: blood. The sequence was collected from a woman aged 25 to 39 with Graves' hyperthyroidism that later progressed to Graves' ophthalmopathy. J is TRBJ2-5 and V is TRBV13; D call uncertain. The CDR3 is CASSSSMEETQYF. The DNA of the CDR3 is TGTGCCAGCAGCTCCAGTATGGAAGAGACCCAGTACTTC.